A selection of T cell receptor beta chains follows, all from one sample in a study of T cell responses to AZD1222 COVID-19 vaccine. This table comes from immunoSEQ multiplex PCR, and its TCRdb copy is limited to in-frame clones, with some not included. Here the sample spans around 140,000 clones, 80% to 95% being singletons. The sequences come from peripheral blood, collected 28 days after the second AZD1222 dose. These receptors were obtained from an adult who received the AZD1222 COVID-19 vaccine. CDR3s include the opening cysteine and the closing phenylalanine or tryptophan. Each record gives: J gene, V gene, D gene, CDR3 length, clone size, CDR3 protein, CDR3 DNA. The D gene is left open where the match is weak. Some rows have no size entry. The others give once, few or many, or a class for an expanded clone.

TRBJ1-5	TRBV28	TRBD1	17	NA	CASSFTPGQGSNQPQHF	TGTGCCAGCAGTTTTACTCCGGGACAGGGTAGCAATCAGCCCCAGCATTTT
TRBJ2-7	TRBV5-5	NA	15	NA	CASSLGGLWRDEQYF	TGTGCCAGCAGCTTGGGGGGGCTATGGAGGGACGAGCAGTACTTC
TRBJ2-3	TRBV5-4	TRBD2	17	few	CASSLGLAGEYTDTQYF	TGTGCCAGCAGCTTGGGACTAGCGGGAGAGTACACAGATACGCAGTATTTT
TRBJ2-1	TRBV7-3	TRBD2	14	NA	CASSLIAGGNEQFF	TGTGCCAGCAGCTTAATTGCGGGGGGTAATGAGCAGTTCTTC
TRBJ1-1	TRBV5-1	NA	13	NA	CASSLPNGNEAFF	TGCGCCAGCAGCCTCCCGAACGGGAATGAAGCTTTCTTT
TRBJ2-1	TRBV9	NA	16	NA	CASSSRGAGGYNEQFF	TGTGCCAGCAGCTCCCGGGGGGCAGGGGGCTACAATGAGCAGTTCTTC
TRBJ1-5	TRBV6-1	NA	13	NA	CASSEGIRQPQHF	TGTGCCAGCAGTGAAGGGATCCGTCAGCCCCAGCATTTT
TRBJ1-5	TRBV7-8	NA	15	NA	CASSLVGQSNQPQHF	TGTGCCAGCAGCTTAGTAGGACAGAGCAATCAGCCCCAGCATTTT
TRBJ1-4	TRBV28	NA	14	NA	CASSLQGRNEKLFF	TGTGCCAGCAGTTTACAGGGGAGAAATGAAAAACTGTTTTTT
TRBJ2-7	TRBV6-6	NA	14	NA	CATLKGKGPYEQYF	TGTGCCACCCTGAAGGGCAAGGGACCCTACGAGCAGTACTTC
TRBJ2-2	TRBV6-6	TRBD2	15	NA	CASSYSGREYRELFF	TGTGCCAGCAGTTACTCGGGGCGGGAGTACCGGGAGCTGTTTTTT
TRBJ2-5	TRBV12-3/TRBV12-4	TRBD2	12	NA	CASGGVGETQYF	TGTGCCTCTGGGGGGGTAGGAGAGACCCAGTACTTC
TRBJ2-1	TRBV27	TRBD2	19	NA	CASSLAGTSGRLFYNEQFF	TGTGCCAGCAGTTTAGCAGGGACTAGCGGGAGGCTTTTCTACAATGAGCAGTTCTTC
TRBJ2-3	TRBV6-4	NA	15	NA	CASSAGRERTDTQYF	TGTGCCAGCAGTGCAGGAAGAGAACGCACAGATACGCAGTATTTT
TRBJ1-5	TRBV10-2	TRBD1	13	many	CAGGDRGDQPQHF	TGCGCCGGGGGGGACAGGGGTGATCAGCCCCAGCATTTT
TRBJ2-2	TRBV7-2	NA	12	NA	CASSPAARELFF	TGTGCCAGCAGCCCGGCGGCGCGGGAGCTGTTTTTT
TRBJ2-5	TRBV6-2/TRBV6-3	NA	16	NA	CASSRAGRGGQETQYF	TGTGCCAGCAGTAGGGCCGGAAGGGGGGGACAAGAGACCCAGTACTTC
TRBJ1-1	TRBV28	NA	15	NA	CASSASGQRNTEAFF	TGTGCCAGCAGTGCCTCGGGACAAAGGAACACTGAAGCTTTCTTT
TRBJ1-6	TRBV6-4	NA	13	few	CASSRLINSPLHF	TGTGCCAGCAGTAGGCTGATAAATTCACCCCTCCACTTT
TRBJ1-1	TRBV28	NA	13	NA	CASSLGTGREAFF	TGTGCCAGCAGTTTAGGAACAGGCCGTGAAGCTTTCTTT
TRBJ2-1	TRBV28	NA	10	NA	CASSGTEQFF	TGTGCCAGCAGCGGGACAGAGCAGTTCTTC
TRBJ2-7	TRBV10-3	NA	13	NA	CAISDGQPYEQYF	TGTGCCATCAGTGACGGACAACCCTACGAGCAGTACTTC
TRBJ2-2	TRBV7-3	NA	15	NA	CASSPDRLNTGELFF	TGTGCCAGCAGCCCCGACAGGTTGAACACCGGGGAGCTGTTTTTT
TRBJ1-1	TRBV5-1	NA	15	NA	CASSSEGFMLTEAFF	TGCGCCAGCAGCTCCGAAGGGTTTATGTTGACTGAAGCTTTCTTT
TRBJ1-2	TRBV7-2	NA	13	few	CASRVTSNYGYTF	TGTGCCAGCCGGGTTACTTCTAACTATGGCTACACCTTC
TRBJ1-1	TRBV19	NA	14	NA	CASSIQGWATEAFF	TGTGCCAGTAGTATTCAGGGTTGGGCCACTGAAGCTTTCTTT
TRBJ1-1	TRBV18	NA	13	once	CASSPTLNTEAFF	TGTGCCAGCTCACCAACCTTGAACACTGAAGCTTTCTTT
TRBJ1-2	TRBV19	NA	12	NA	CASSMGEYGYTF	TGTGCCAGTAGTATGGGGGAGTATGGCTACACCTTC
TRBJ2-4	TRBV28	TRBD1	15	NA	CASSQGQGPKNIQYF	TGTGCCAGCAGTCAAGGACAGGGCCCAAAAAACATTCAGTACTTC